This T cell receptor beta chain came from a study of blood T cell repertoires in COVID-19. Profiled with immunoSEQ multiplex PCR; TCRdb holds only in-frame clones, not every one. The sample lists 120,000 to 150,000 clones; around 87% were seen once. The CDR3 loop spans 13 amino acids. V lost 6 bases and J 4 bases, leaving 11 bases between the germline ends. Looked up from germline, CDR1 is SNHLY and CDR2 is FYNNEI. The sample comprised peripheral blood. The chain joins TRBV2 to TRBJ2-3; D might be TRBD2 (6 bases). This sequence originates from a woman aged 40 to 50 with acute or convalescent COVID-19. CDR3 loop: CASSGSGADTQYF. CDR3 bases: TGTGCCAGCAGCGGGAGTGGCGCAGATACGCAGTATTTT.